Listed below are T cell receptor beta chains from one sample, sequenced in a study of blood T cell repertoires in COVID-19. Assay used: immunoSEQ multiplex PCR; TCRdb lists only in-frame clones, some missing. The sample yields over 350,000 clones, roughly 90% seen once. Sequenced input: PBMCs or T cells enriched from blood (not recorded which). These receptors were taken from a woman aged 25 to 45 with acute COVID-19. CDR3s include the opening cysteine and the closing phenylalanine or tryptophan. D genes are given only for firm matches. Not all rows give a size; the values are once, few, many and, for expanded clones, a class.

clone size,J gene,D gene,V gene,CDR3 DNA,CDR3 protein
.,TRBJ1-4,.,TRBV7-2,TGTGCCAGCAGCTCCAGACCCGTGGAGAGTGAAAAACTGTTTTTT,CASSSRPVESEKLFF
.,TRBJ2-2,TRBD2,TRBV10-3,TGTGCCATCAGTGAGTCGCTCGGACTAGCGGGGGGTTACACCGGGGAGCTGTTTTTT,CAISESLGLAGGYTGELFF
once,TRBJ1-1,TRBD1,TRBV5-1,TGCGCCAGCAGCTTGGCTGACTTCGGACAGGGGGCGGCGAACACTGAAGCTTTCTTT,CASSLADFGQGAANTEAFF
.,TRBJ1-2,TRBD1,TRBV4-3,TGCGCCAGCAGCCAAACCCTCGGACAGGTTTCTAACTATGGCTACACCTTC,CASSQTLGQVSNYGYTF
.,TRBJ2-2,TRBD1,TRBV6-1,TGTGCCAGCAGTGAAGATTGGGCAGGGGGCTACACCGGGGAGCTGTTTTTT,CASSEDWAGGYTGELFF
.,TRBJ2-5,TRBD1,TRBV3-1/TRBV3-2,TGTGCCAGCAGCGATCCGACAGGGGGCGTAGAGACCCAGTACTTC,CASSDPTGGVETQYF
once,TRBJ1-1,.,TRBV19,TGTGCCAGTAGTCGGGACAAGACTTCCCGAAACACTGAAGCTTTCTTT,CASSRDKTSRNTEAFF
.,TRBJ2-2,.,TRBV23-1,TGCGCCAGCTGGCTTGGGCGGGGAAGGAACACCGGGGAGCTGTTTTTT,CASWLGRGRNTGELFF
.,TRBJ2-2,.,TRBV4-3,TGCGCCAGCAGCCAAGTAGGAGGCACCGGGGAGCTGTTTTTT,CASSQVGGTGELFF
.,TRBJ1-2,.,TRBV29-1,TGCAGCGTTGCAAGGGAGGCAGGCGCTAACTATGGCTACACCTTC,CSVAREAGANYGYTF
few,TRBJ1-2,.,TRBV2,TGTGCCAGCAGTGAAACAGTACTTAACTATGGCTACACCTTC,CASSETVLNYGYTF
.,TRBJ2-2,.,TRBV5-1,TGCGCCAGCAGCTTGGACCTGCTGCGGGAAACTGGGGAGCTGTTTTTT,CASSLDLLRETGELFF
.,TRBJ1-1,.,TRBV12-1,TGTGCCAGCAGCTGGGGACATCAGAACACTGAAGCTTTCTTT,CASSWGHQNTEAFF
.,TRBJ2-7,TRBD2,TRBV7-2,TGTGCCAGCAGTAGACTAGCGGGGGCCAACGAGCAGTACTTC,CASSRLAGANEQYF
.,TRBJ1-2,.,TRBV2,TGTGCCAGCATCCCCTCCCCATCCCTATTACATGGCTACACCTTC,CASIPSPSLLHGYTF
.,TRBJ1-4,TRBD1,TRBV5-1,TGCGCCAGCAGCTTGGAAGGACAGGGGGGTGAAAAACTGTTTTTT,CASSLEGQGGEKLFF
.,TRBJ1-1,TRBD1,TRBV29-1,TGCAGCGTCCTAGTACGACAGGGTGGGACTGAAGCTTTCTTT,CSVLVRQGGTEAFF
.,TRBJ1-1,.,TRBV20-1,TGCAGTGCTAGTTTCGGGTTGGGCACTGAAGCTTTCTTT,CSASFGLGTEAFF
.,TRBJ2-7,.,TRBV2,TGTGCCAGCAGTGGAGGGATCTTAAACTCCTACGAGCAGTACTTC,CASSGGILNSYEQYF
.,TRBJ1-5,.,TRBV18,TGTGCCAGCTCGTCCCAGGGCCCCCTTAATCAGCCCCAGCATTTT,CASSSQGPLNQPQHF
.,TRBJ2-6,TRBD2,TRBV6-2/TRBV6-3,TGTGCCAGCAGCTTAGCGGGGACTGGGGCCAACGTCCTGACTTTC,CASSLAGTGANVLTF
.,TRBJ1-2,.,TRBV2,TGTGCCAGCAGTGAATTAGGAGGGAACTATGGCTACACCTTC,CASSELGGNYGYTF
.,TRBJ2-7,.,TRBV5-8,TGTGCCAGCAGATTCGGGGACTACGAGCAGTACTTC,CASRFGDYEQYF
.,TRBJ1-6,.,TRBV5-6,TGTGCCAGCAGCTTGGGGGGGACACGTGGGTACTCCTATAATTCACCCCTCCACTTT,CASSLGGTRGYSYNSPLHF
once,TRBJ2-1,TRBD2,TRBV7-3,TGTGCCAGCAGCTCTCGGACTAGCGGGGGTGATTACAATGAGCAGTTCTTC,CASSSRTSGGDYNEQFF
.,TRBJ2-5,TRBD2,TRBV19,TGTGCCAGTAGTCTCCCCGGCGGGGGATTTCAAGAGACCCAGTACTTC,CASSLPGGGFQETQYF
.,TRBJ2-5,.,TRBV7-9,TGTGCCAGCAGTGTCGCCGGACTCCAAGAGACCCAGTACTTC,CASSVAGLQETQYF
.,TRBJ2-7,TRBD2,TRBV30,TGTGCCTGTAAGGATGGGCGGGGGGGCTCCTACGAGCAGTACTTC,CACKDGRGGSYEQYF
.,TRBJ1-2,.,TRBV5-1,TGCGCCAGCAGCGGGTGGCCGGGAGACCCATATGGCTACACCTTC,CASSGWPGDPYGYTF
.,TRBJ2-1,.,TRBV5-1,TGCGCCAGCAGCTTTTCAGGGTTGGGCGATGAGCAGTTCTTC,CASSFSGLGDEQFF
.,TRBJ2-5,TRBD1,TRBV5-1,TGCGCCAGCAGCTTCGGGACAGGCCCTCAAGAGACCCAGTACTTC,CASSFGTGPQETQYF
.,TRBJ1-2,.,TRBV12-3/TRBV12-4,TGTGCCAGCAGTGTCGGCTATGGCTACACCTTC,CASSVGYGYTF
few,TRBJ2-5,TRBD2,TRBV7-8,TGTGCCAGCAGCCCTTGGACTAGCAGGGGAGAGACCCAGTACTTC,CASSPWTSRGETQYF
.,TRBJ1-4,TRBD1,TRBV18,TGTGCCAGCTCACCACCGAATGGAAGGGGACAGGGTGAAAAACTGTTTTTT,CASSPPNGRGQGEKLFF
.,TRBJ1-5,TRBD1,TRBV5-4,TGTGCCAGCAGCTTGGGACAGGGAGGCCAGCCCCAGCATTTT,CASSLGQGGQPQHF
.,TRBJ2-2,.,TRBV5-1,TGCGCCAGCAGTGACTTAAGTAACACCGGGGAGCTGTTTTTT,CASSDLSNTGELFF
.,TRBJ1-1,.,TRBV9,TGTGCCAGCAGGGGAGGGGGTAACACTGAAGCTTTCTTT,CASRGGGNTEAFF
.,TRBJ1-2,TRBD1,TRBV6-6,TGTGCCAGCAGTTCCGGACAGGGGGTTCACGGCTACACCTTC,CASSSGQGVHGYTF
.,TRBJ1-2,TRBD1,TRBV9,TGTGCCAGCAGCGGACAGGGAGCTAACTATGGCTACACCTTC,CASSGQGANYGYTF
.,TRBJ1-3,TRBD1,TRBV19,TGTGCCAGTAGCGCCGGGACAGGGTCTGGAAACACCATATATTTT,CASSAGTGSGNTIYF
many,TRBJ2-2,TRBD1,TRBV6-4,TGTGCCAGCAGTGAAACAGGGGGCAGCACCGGGGAGCTGTTTTTT,CASSETGGSTGELFF
.,TRBJ1-2,TRBD1,TRBV6-5,TGTGCCAGCAGTTATGGGGACAGGACCCTCTATGGCTACACCTTC,CASSYGDRTLYGYTF
.,TRBJ2-5,.,TRBV5-1,TGCGCCAGCAGGTCGGAAGAGACCCAGTACTTC,CASRSEETQYF
.,TRBJ2-7,TRBD1,TRBV5-5,TGTGCCAGCAGCTTGGGGGCAGGGGGCGACCATTATTCCTACGAGCAGTACTTC,CASSLGAGGDHYSYEQYF
once,TRBJ1-2,.,TRBV9,TGTGCCAGCAGCGTAGATAGCGTCTATGGCTACACCTTC,CASSVDSVYGYTF
.,TRBJ2-1,TRBD1,TRBV6-6,TGTGCCAGCAGCCGACCTGCAGGGGGCCGGATCCACAATGAGCAGTTCTTC,CASSRPAGGRIHNEQFF
.,TRBJ1-6,.,TRBV30,TGTGCCTGGATTGGGGACAAGTATAATTCACCCCTCCACTTT,CAWIGDKYNSPLHF